This record looks at one T cell receptor beta chain sequence and its context. The junction had 13 bases not matched to a gene; V was cut back by 3 bases and J by 4 bases. CDR1 and CDR2 from the germline V gene are LNHDA and SQIVND (reference sequence). This CDR3 region has 17 residues. The study drew participants aged about 18 to 95 years from about two dozen US areas. Clinical history reported by participants formed the basis on which cohorts were assigned. Cohort 3 donors counted as recovered after two negative PCRs, clearance, or resolved symptoms. These data originate in a study of blood T cell repertoires in COVID-19. Study information: Sample material is recorded as cDNA or gDNA derived from T cells, B-cell-depleted T cells, or PBMCs.

The method was immunoSEQ multiplex PCR; TCRdb's version includes in-frame clones alone and lacks a portion of them. The profile shows about 250,000 clones, approximately 90% of them singletons. The V gene is TRBV19, the J gene TRBJ1-1; 8 bases align to TRBD1. Source material: PBMCs or T cells enriched from blood (not recorded which). The receptor's source is a man aged 35-49 years who had recovered from COVID-19. The CDR3 nucleotides are TGTGCCAGTAGTATGGGTATTGGACAGGGATTCGGCACTGAAGCTTTCTTT. This codes for CASSMGIGQGFGTEAFF.